This TCR beta chain stems from a study of OX40 agonist ivuxolimab in advanced cancers. Study-wide findings and caveats: Low normalized clonal expansion also occurred in some nonresponding patients.

As regards this clone: Its antigen is not known. The sample carries other DNA sequences with the same CDR3.

Produced via immunoSEQ multiplex PCR; TCRdb's table is partial and in-frame only. The table includes more than 15,000 clones, about three quarters detected once. The clonotype originates from an adult with an advanced solid tumor such as melanoma, head and neck, liver or kidney cancer. This specimen consisted of CD4+ or CD8+ T cells sorted from blood, obtained in a trial of the OX40 agonist ivuxolimab.

CDR3 sequence (DNA): TGTGCCAGCAGCACCGTGACAGGGTTGAATGAGCAGTTCTTC. Its translation is CASSTVTGLNEQFF. The V and J genes are TRBV5-6 and TRBJ2-1; 7 positions match TRBD1. The trim removed 4 bases at V and 7 bases at J, leaving 8 bases unmatched. The CDR3 runs to 14 residues. Germline V lookup: CDR1 SGHDT, CDR2 YYEEEE.